This TCR beta chain is from a study of blood T cell repertoires in COVID-19. Study summary: Sources were T cells, B-cell-depleted T cells, or PBMCs; the material itself was cDNA or gDNA.

This clone was detected a few times. The data were produced by immunoSEQ multiplex PCR, yet TCRdb's version contains in-frame clones alone and is incomplete. The data show around 150,000 clones, about 80% seen once. This CDR3 is 13 amino acids long. V shed 1 base and J shed 4 bases, with 8 bases lying between them. CDR1 is SEHNR and CDR2 is FQNEAQ in the germline V gene (reference sequence). The specimen was peripheral blood. This TCR came from a woman aged 40 to 50 with COVID-19, enrolled during active disease. The rearrangement uses TRBV7-9 and TRBJ2-7; D is uncertain. The CDR3 DNA is TGTGCCAGCAGCTTAGGCCAAGAGTACGAGCAGTACTTC. Translation gives CASSLGQEYEQYF.